Below are 19 T cell receptor beta chains sequenced from a single sample in a study of shared clonotypes between healthy human individuals. Clones were sequenced by immunoSEQ multiplex PCR, and TCRdb holds only the in-frame ones, with some missing. The table includes 1,500,000 or so clones, roughly 96% detected once. The sequencing input was naive CD4+ T cells sorted from blood. The subset denotes: CD45RA+ positively selected. The receptor set was obtained from a man aged 25 to 40 in good health.

This chain connects TRBV11-2 to TRBJ2-7; D is ambiguous. Germline CDR1 SGHAT, CDR2 FQNNGV. Trimming took off 5 bases at V and 3 bases at J, with 11 bases between the two ends. CDR3 length: 13 amino acids. DNA for the CDR3: TGTGCCAGCAGCATGGGTCTTTTCTACGAGCAGTACTTC. Translated: CASSMGLFYEQYF.

The chain is built from TRBV2 and TRBJ2-3, with 8 positions matching TRBD1. This CDR3 comprises 14 residues. Germline CDR1 reads SNHLY; CDR2 reads FYNNEI. V lost 6 bases to trimming and J lost 3 bases; unmatched junction nucleotides: 5. The CDR3 here is CASSADRGTDTQYF. The CDR3 region has the DNA TGTGCCAGCAGCGCCGACAGGGGAACAGATACGCAGTATTTT.

The rearrangement joins TRBV10-1 to TRBJ2-2; TRBD1 might be the D (6 bases). The CDR3 is 13 amino acids. V was clipped by 6 bases and J by 3 bases, with 8 bases between them. CDR1 and CDR2 from the germline V gene are WNHNN and SYGVQD (reference sequence). For the CDR3, the DNA is TGCGCCAGCAGGGACAGAGACACCGGGGAGCTGTTTTTT. This translates into CASRDRDTGELFF.

This sequence joins TRBV27 and TRBJ1-2; a weak D match, TRBD1 (6 bases). Germline V gene lookup returns CDR1 MNHEY and CDR2 SMNVEV (reference sequence). The CDR3 consists of 14 residues. V gave up 3 bases and J gave up 4 bases, with 12 bases separating them. Here the CDR3 reads CASSFRGSSYGYTF. The CDR3 DNA reads TGTGCCAGCAGTTTTAGGGGGTCGTCCTATGGCTACACCTTC.

This clone was detected once. This chain connects TRBV4-3 to TRBJ2-5; D not certain. The J call may be faulty, since TRBJ2-7 better matches the DNA end. This CDR3 has 14 amino acids. CDR1 is LGHNA, CDR2 YSLEER, per germline. CDR3 loop: CASSQGARNYEQYF. CDR3 nucleotides: TGCGCCAGCAGCCAAGGGGCGAGAAACTACGAGCAGTACTTC.

The chain's CDR3 is CASSLTGTPGNTIYF. The CDR3 nucleotides read TGTGCCAGCAGTTTGACAGGGACTCCTGGAAACACCATATATTTT. The chain couples TRBV6-5 to TRBJ1-3; TRBD1 matches 7 bases. The V gene end was trimmed by 4 bases and the J gene end by 2 bases; junction bases not matched to a gene: 5. The CDR3 totals 15 residues. The germline V gene encodes CDR1 MNHEY and CDR2 SVGAGI.

This clone occurred once. The V and J genes are TRBV9 and TRBJ1-3; no clear D. V lost 5 bases and J lost 0, with 12 bases in between. CDR1 is SGDLS, CDR2 YYNGEE, per germline. The CDR3 sequence is 15 residues long. CDR3 nucleotides: TGTGCCAGCAGTCCTCAGCATTACTCTGGAAACACCATATATTTT. Translating gives CASSPQHYSGNTIYF.

The rearrangement uses TRBV29-1 and TRBJ2-2; 12 bases match TRBD1. Per germline, CDR1 SQVTM and CDR2 ANQGSEA. J gave up 8 bases and V 7 bases, and 8 bases lay outside the gene matches. This CDR3 region has 14 residues. CDR3 protein: CSAGTGGLQGELFF. Here the CDR3 DNA reads TGCAGCGCCGGGACAGGGGGCCTTCAGGGGGAGCTGTTTTTT.

This chain joins TRBV18 and TRBJ2-7, with D possibly being TRBD2 (6 bases). Trimming took 3 bases from V and 9 from J, leaving 9 bases between them. The CDR3 spans 11 residues. The V gene's germline CDR1 is KGHSH and CDR2 LQKENI. CDR3 coding DNA: TGTGCCAGCTCACCGTCCGGGGGGCAGTACTTC. It is translated as CASSPSGGQYF.

V is TRBV28 and J is TRBJ2-7; 7 nucleotides agree with TRBD1. This CDR3 spans 14 amino acids. J gave up 3 bases and V 3 bases, and 5 bases lay outside the gene matches. Per germline, CDR1 MDHEN and CDR2 SYDVKM. CDR3 in amino acids: CASSLWDSVYEQYF. The CDR3, as DNA: TGTGCCAGCAGTTTGTGGGACAGTGTCTACGAGCAGTACTTC.

V usage is TRBV5-1 and J usage is TRBJ2-7; 10 positions match TRBD1. J gave up 6 bases and V 0 bases, and 6 bases lay outside the gene matches. Looked up from germline, CDR1 is SGHRS and CDR2 is YFSETQ. This CDR3 has 15 amino acids. The CDR3 region has the DNA TGCGCCAGCAGCTTGGGGACAGGGGGAACCACCGAGCAGTACTTC. Residues: CASSLGTGGTTEQYF.

This chain's CDR3 is CASSFLVTGELFF. CDR3 DNA: TGTGCCAGCAGCTTCTTAGTAACCGGGGAGCTGTTTTTT. This chain connects TRBV7-7 to TRBJ2-2; no firm D call. V dropped 3 bases and J dropped 5 bases, with 7 bases sitting between them. There are 13 residues in the CDR3. In germline, CDR1 is SSHAT, CDR2 FNYEAQ (reference sequence).

Of note for this clone: This CDR3 is also generated by other DNA sequences in the sample. This rearrangement joins TRBV9 to TRBJ2-1; D gene ambiguous. Looked up from germline, CDR1 is SGDLS and CDR2 is YYNGEE. There are 12 residues in the CDR3. The V and J ends lost 0 bases and 9 bases respectively, with 7 bases between them. CDR3 bases: TGTGCCAGCAGCGTAGTAGAAGGTGAGCAGTTCTTC. Protein: CASSVVEGEQFF.

The genes are TRBV19 and TRBJ2-7; a weak D match, TRBD1 (6 bases). Trimming shortened V by 7 bases and J by 3 bases, and 10 bases separated the two germline ends. The germline V gene encodes CDR1 LNHDA and CDR2 SQIVND (reference sequence). CDR3 length equals 12 residues. DNA for the CDR3: TGTGCCAGTAAAGAGGACAGCTACGAGCAGTACTTC. Residues: CASKEDSYEQYF. Complete variable domain (other parts from reference TRBV19 and TRBJ2-7): DGGITQSPKYLFRKEGQNVTLSCEQNLNHDAMYWYRQDPGQGLRLIYYSQIVNDFQKGDIAEGYSVSREKKESFPLTVTSAQKNPTAFYLCASKEDSYEQYFGPGTRLTVT.

The rearrangement links TRBV5-1 to TRBJ2-7, with D unresolved. The CDR3 runs 13 residues. V gave up 4 bases and J gave up 2 bases, with 10 bases separating them. Germline assignment: CDR1 SGHRS and CDR2 YFSETQ. The chain's CDR3 is CASSRAPAYEQYF. CDR3 DNA: TGCGCCAGCAGCCGCGCGCCCGCCTACGAGCAGTACTTC.

V and J are TRBV5-1 and TRBJ2-1; 12 nucleotides line up with TRBD2. The CDR3 has 14 residues. The junction had 2 bases not matched to a gene; V was cut back by 6 bases and J by 4 bases. Germline V gene data show CDR1 as SGHRS and CDR2 as YFSETQ. For the CDR3, the DNA is TGCGCCAGCACCGGGACTAGCGGGTACAATGAGCAGTTCTTC. It codes for CASTGTSGYNEQFF.

A note on this clone: Other DNA sequences of this sample code for an identical CDR3. This chain joins TRBV5-1 and TRBJ2-7, with D perhaps TRBD2 (5 bases). Germline V gene sequence: CDR1 SGHRS, CDR2 YFSETQ. The CDR3 loop spans 12 amino acids. The V end lost 5 bases, the J end lost 2 bases, and 8 bases lay between the germline ends. CDR3 sequence (DNA): TGCGCCAGCAGTCGGGAAGCCTACGAGCAGTACTTC. This gives the protein CASSREAYEQYF.

V gene TRBV20-1 combines with J gene TRBJ1-1, with D maybe TRBD1 (5 bases). Germline loops: CDR1 DFQATT, CDR2 SNEGSKA (reference sequence). Between the trimmed V and J ends, which lost 8 bases and 4 bases, there was a span of 11 bases. This CDR3 contains 11 residues. DNA for the CDR3: TGCAGTATGGAGAGGGGCACTGAAGCTTTCTTT. It translates to CSMERGTEAFF.

This clone has a single count. The V and J genes are TRBV29-1 and TRBJ2-7, with D tentatively TRBD1 or TRBD2 (5 bases each). Trimming removed 4 bases from V and 2 bases from J, with 12 bases in between. Germline values: CDR1 SQVTM, CDR2 ANQGSEA. The CDR3 totals 13 residues. The CDR3 loop reads CSVGEGPAYEQYF. The CDR3 nucleotides read TGCAGCGTTGGAGAGGGGCCGGCCTACGAGCAGTACTTC.